This T cell receptor beta chain was found in a study of blood T cells in healthy people across ages. Then a second PCR, running roughly 6 to 11 cycles, was carried out with a sample-barcoded 5' primer and a J-beta primer mix. With 12 random nucleotides, a template-switch adaptor tagged each individual cDNA molecule. Individual samples furnished no less than 2.5 million CDR3-containing paired-end reads apiece. TCRdb recomputed calls from the 5' RACE reads with MiXCR, one row per CDR3 protein. The sample includes about 1.5 million distinct CDR3 sequences, roughly 43% of them seen just once. Germline CDR1 reads SEHNR; CDR2 reads FQNEAQ (reference sequence). Trimming shortened V by 1 base and J by 8 bases, and 5 bases separated the two germline ends. The CDR3 consists of 12 residues.

This clonotype was obtained from a woman younger than 30 in good health. The sample consisted of blood. The chain couples TRBV7-9 to TRBJ1-4, with D uncertain. Written as DNA, the CDR3 is TGTGCCAGCAGCTTAGGAGCGGAAAAACTGTTTTTT. This translates into CASSLGAEKLFF.